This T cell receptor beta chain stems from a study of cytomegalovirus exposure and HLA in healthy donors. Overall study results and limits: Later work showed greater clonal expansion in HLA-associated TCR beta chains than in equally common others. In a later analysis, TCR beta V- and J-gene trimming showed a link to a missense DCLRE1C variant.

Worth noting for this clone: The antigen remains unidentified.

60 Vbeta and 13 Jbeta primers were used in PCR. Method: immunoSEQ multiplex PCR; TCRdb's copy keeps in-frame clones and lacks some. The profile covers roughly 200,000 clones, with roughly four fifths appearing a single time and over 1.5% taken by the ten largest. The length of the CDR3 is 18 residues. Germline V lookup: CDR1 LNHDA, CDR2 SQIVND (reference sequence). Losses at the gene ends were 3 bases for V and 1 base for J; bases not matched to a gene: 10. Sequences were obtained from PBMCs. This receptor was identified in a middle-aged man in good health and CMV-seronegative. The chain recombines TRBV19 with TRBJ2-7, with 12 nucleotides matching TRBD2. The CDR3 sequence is CASSIGPGLAGTSYEQYF. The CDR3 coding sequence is TGTGCCAGTAGTATTGGCCCCGGACTAGCGGGGACTTCCTACGAGCAGTACTTC. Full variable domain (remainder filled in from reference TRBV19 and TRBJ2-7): DGGITQSPKYLFRKEGQNVTLSCEQNLNHDAMYWYRQDPGQGLRLIYYSQIVNDFQKGDIAEGYSVSREKKESFPLTVTSAQKNPTAFYLCASSIGPGLAGTSYEQYFGPGTRLTVT.